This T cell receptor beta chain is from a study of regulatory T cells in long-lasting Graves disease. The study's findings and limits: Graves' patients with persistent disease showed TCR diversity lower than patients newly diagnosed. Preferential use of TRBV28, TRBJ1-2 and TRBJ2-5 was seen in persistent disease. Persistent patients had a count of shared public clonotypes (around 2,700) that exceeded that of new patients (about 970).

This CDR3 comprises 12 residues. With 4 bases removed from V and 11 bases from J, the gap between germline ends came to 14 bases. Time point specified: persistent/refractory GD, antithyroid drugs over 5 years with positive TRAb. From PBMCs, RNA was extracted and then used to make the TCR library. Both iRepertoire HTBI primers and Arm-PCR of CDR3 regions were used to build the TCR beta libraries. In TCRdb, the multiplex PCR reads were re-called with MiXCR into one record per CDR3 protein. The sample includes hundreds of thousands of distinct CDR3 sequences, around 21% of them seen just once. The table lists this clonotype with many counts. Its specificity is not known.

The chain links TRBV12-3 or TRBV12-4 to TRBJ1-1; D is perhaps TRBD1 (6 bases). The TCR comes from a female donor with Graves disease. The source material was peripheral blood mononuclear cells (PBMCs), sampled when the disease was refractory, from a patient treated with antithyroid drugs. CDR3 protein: CASSSPPGAAFF. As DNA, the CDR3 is TGTGCCAGCAGTTCACCCCCGGGGGCGGCTTTCTTT.